This TCR beta chain was found in a study of blood T cell repertoires in COVID-19 (dated by TCRdb to the early 2020s). Some background on the complete study: Samples covering the acute and convalescent phases of COVID-19 were provided by collaborators in the United States, Italy and Spain. A de-identified subject ID, COVID-19 status, age in years and sex were almost always included in the sample metadata. The material from the prospective study consisted of cDNA or gDNA derived from T cells, B-cell-depleted T cells, or PBMCs. The repertoires were released in a freely available public database intended as a resource for research on the immune response to SARS-CoV-2. Samples were obtained from the ongoing ImmuneRACE study (first 160 participants) and from 1,254 subjects provided by 6 global collaborators. Where available, HLA class I and class II types were taken from metadata supplied by the sample provider and were not determined by assay-based typing. Subjects who had been exposed to COVID-19, were actively infected with it, or had recovered from it provided the deeply sampled blood TCRbeta repertoires that made up the dataset. The paper as a whole reports these results and caveats: The amount of clinical and demographic metadata varied by source and participant and was provided uncurated.

This clone was seen only once. Its antigen is not yet known. Base qualities are not at hand, and no much larger clone is one base apart. Including the terminal cysteine and phenylalanine, the CDR3 comprises 18 residues. Solely the CDR3 DNA is kept, with 54 bases framed from the first base. CDR1 and CDR2 were assigned from the germline V gene (reference sequence) as SEHNR and FQNEAQ. Relative to germline, V is 0 bases shorter and J is 4 bases shorter, with 21 bases between their ends. In Seattle, one collaborating source enrolled patients while the infection was active and tracked those patients longitudinally over the course of disease. The collaborating institutions used their own protocols to collect whole blood in K2EDTA tubes. Collaborator samples were shipped for TCRbeta analysis as frozen whole blood, isolated PBMCs, or DNA extracted from either sample type. TCRbeta CDR3 regions were amplified from genomic DNA using the immunoSEQ Assay, a bias-controlled multiplex PCR. On the study's bioinformatics: Nucleated cell counts per sample were estimated from amplification of reference gene primers within the assay. Sequence reads were collapsed and filtered to measure the absolute abundance of every unique TCRbeta CDR3 rearrangement. Productive Simpson clonality was computed per sample as the square root of Simpson's diversity index over productive rearrangements. TCRdb stores this immuneACCESS table with in-frame sequences only. Part of the clones is absent; in the studies checked, under half of the shortfall reflects unresolved V genes, and no reason is known for the rest. D and trimming come from the DNA, and the V and J calls and clone size come from that table. The sample has 220,000 or so clones on record, 82% of them singletons. The ten biggest clones cover 7.5% to 9.5% of the sample.

In this chain, TRBV7-9 is recombined with TRBJ1-2; no D gene call is confident. This TCR derives from a woman older than 75 with COVID-19, enrolled during active disease. Sequencing was carried out using peripheral blood. The DNA sequence is TGTGCCAGCAGCTTAGCGCCCGGGCAGGCGGGGTTTTTCTATGGCTACACCTTC. It specifies CASSLAPGQAGFFYGYTF.